Included here is one T cell receptor beta chain sequence, with context. V lost 4 bases to trimming and J lost 0 bases, with 12 bases between them. The germline CDR1 and CDR2 sequences are MGHRA and YSYEKL. The CDR3 covers 15 residues. The data derive from a study of shared clonotypes between healthy human individuals. The method was immunoSEQ multiplex PCR; TCRdb's version includes in-frame clones alone and lacks a portion of them. The data show about 320,000 clones, with around 87% seen just once and around 16% held by the top ten. To make CD8 memory, CD45RO+ cells were put together with CCR7-negative CD45RA+ TemRA cells.

The chain is built from TRBV4-1 and TRBJ1-2, with no clear D. Sequencing was carried out using memory CD8+ T cells sorted from blood. As to subset: CD45RO+ cells pooled with CCR7-negative TemRA cells. This receptor was taken from a man between 18 and 35 years old in good health. CDR3 amino acids: CASSLRTEANYGYTF. The CDR3 DNA is TGCGCCAGCAGCCTAAGGACCGAAGCTAACTATGGCTACACCTTC.